This passage covers 16 T cell receptor beta chains from one sample sequenced in a study of blood T cell repertoires in COVID-19. This table comes from immunoSEQ multiplex PCR, and its TCRdb copy is limited to in-frame clones, with some not included. The data contain about 230,000 clones, about four fifths of them seen just once; the ten biggest clones take up 6.5% to 9%. The sequenced sample was peripheral blood. The receptors were gathered from a woman older than 75 with COVID-19, enrolled during active disease.

This rearrangement joins TRBV12-3 or TRBV12-4 to TRBJ2-3; no clear D gene. The CDR3 length is 12 residues. V lost 4 bases to trimming and J lost 4 bases, with 6 bases between them. The DNA of the CDR3 is TGTGCCAGCAGTTCCCAGGCAGATACGCAGTATTTT. It specifies CASSSQADTQYF.

This clone has a single count. The chain combines TRBV2 with TRBJ2-5; D perhaps matches TRBD2 (7 bases). V was clipped by 7 bases and J by 2 bases, with 14 bases between them. Germline CDR1 SNHLY, CDR2 FYNNEI. The CDR3 totals 14 residues. CDR3 sequence reads: CASTRGGIQETQYF. The CDR3 coding sequence is TGTGCCAGCACCAGGGGAGGGATACAAGAGACCCAGTACTTC.

The chain employs TRBV15 and TRBJ2-7; D is possibly TRBD1 (6 bases). V lost 1 base and J 3 bases, leaving 7 bases between the germline ends. The CDR3 is 13 residues long. CDR1 is LNHNV, CDR2 YYDKDF, per germline (reference sequence). Here the CDR3 DNA reads TGTGCCACCAGCAGAGTACAGGGCTACGAGCAGTACTTC. Translation: CATSRVQGYEQYF.

This clone was observed a handful of times. The chain recombines TRBV7-9 with TRBJ1-2, with D perhaps matching TRBD1 (5 bases). This CDR3 has 15 residues. V gave up 5 bases and J gave up 2 bases, with 15 bases separating them. Germline V gene data show CDR1 as SEHNR and CDR2 as FQNEAQ (reference sequence). The CDR3 nucleotides are TGTGCCAGCAGCCCGGGGCCAGGAGGGAACTATGGCTACACCTTC. Protein sequence: CASSPGPGGNYGYTF.

This clone came up a few times. The DNA for the CDR3 is TGCAGTGCTAGTTTAGGTGTAAGGGGGGAGCAGTACTTC. Residues: CSASLGVRGEQYF. V usage is TRBV20-1 and J usage is TRBJ2-7; possibly TRBD1 for D (6 bases). Germline CDR1 and CDR2: DFQATT and SNEGSKA (reference sequence). Trimming pared 3 bases from V and 7 bases from J, leaving 16 bases between. This CDR3 is built from 13 residues.

The rearrangement joins TRBV5-1 to TRBJ1-3; D is uncertain. This CDR3 is built from 15 residues. Germline lookup yields CDR1 SGHRS and CDR2 YFSETQ. V dropped 0 bases and J dropped 0 bases, with 7 bases sitting between them. CDR3 nucleotide sequence: TGCGCCAGCAGCTTGGGAGATCTCTCTGGAAACACCATATATTTT. Protein product: CASSLGDLSGNTIYF.

The chain links TRBV4-3 to TRBJ1-1; TRBD1 might be the D (6 bases). Germline values: CDR1 LGHNA, CDR2 YSLEER. This CDR3 spans 14 amino acids. Trimming stripped 7 bases from V and 0 bases from J, with 12 bases between. The CDR3 here is CASTTGPLNTEAFF. The CDR3 DNA reads TGCGCCAGCACAACAGGGCCATTGAACACTGAAGCTTTCTTT.

This chain joins TRBV28 and TRBJ1-4; 12 bases agree with TRBD1. The junction had 8 bases not matched to a gene; V was cut back by 1 base and J by 8 bases. CDR1 MDHEN and CDR2 SYDVKM come from the germline V gene. The CDR3 totals 17 residues. The CDR3 DNA sequence: TGTGCCAGCAGTTTATTTGGGACAGGGGGCGCGGGGGAAAAACTGTTTTTT. Amino acid sequence: CASSLFGTGGAGEKLFF.

This sequence joins TRBV29-1 and TRBJ1-1; TRBD1 matches at 9 bases. The CDR3 has 12 amino acids. In germline, CDR1 is SQVTM, CDR2 ANQGSEA. V lost 7 bases and J lost 7; bases outside the gene matches: 7. The CDR3: CSARQGGFEAFF. CDR3 DNA: TGCAGCGCCAGACAGGGGGGATTTGAAGCTTTCTTT.

This clone was recorded many times. The V gene is TRBV7-9, the J gene TRBJ2-3, with 12 positions matching TRBD2. After removal of 5 bases from V and 1 base from J, the junction contained 4 bases not matched to a gene. This CDR3 contains 16 residues. The germline gives CDR1 SEHNR, CDR2 FQNEAQ (reference sequence). CDR3 protein: CASSPGLAGGTDTQYF. CDR3 in DNA: TGTGCCAGCAGCCCGGGACTAGCGGGCGGCACAGATACGCAGTATTTT.

The chain links TRBV7-2 to TRBJ2-1; TRBD2 aligns across 10 bases. The CDR3 has 15 amino acids. V was pared by 10 bases and J by 2 bases, with 8 bases of the junction left unmatched. Per germline, CDR1 SGHTA and CDR2 FQGNSA. DNA for the CDR3: TGTGCCACCTTAGCGGGAGGAGTCCCCTACAATGAGCAGTTCTTC. This gives the protein CATLAGGVPYNEQFF.

CDR3 amino acids: CASSHVKDRSGNYGYTF. The CDR3 DNA follows: TGTGCCAGCAGTCACGTTAAGGACAGGTCTGGTAACTATGGCTACACCTTC. The chain employs TRBV25-1 and TRBJ1-2; 7 nucleotides align to TRBD1. Germline V gene lookup returns CDR1 MGHDK and CDR2 SYGVNS. The CDR3 extends over 17 amino acids. Trimming took 5 bases from V and 1 from J; bases not matched to a gene: 13.

The chain joins TRBV5-1 to TRBJ2-1, with TRBD1 identical over 10 bases. Germline CDR1 and CDR2: SGHRS and YFSETQ. The CDR3 extends over 15 amino acids. The V segment lost 0 bases and the J segment 7 bases; nucleotides outside the gene matches: 4. The CDR3 nucleotides are TGCGCCAGCAGCTTGGGGGGACAGGGGACTAATGAGCAGTTCTTC. This codes for CASSLGGQGTNEQFF.

The count of this clone is one. This chain links TRBV7-2 with TRBJ2-2, with D maybe TRBD2 (6 bases). Trimming stripped 5 bases from V and 5 bases from J, with 15 bases between. The CDR3 loop spans 15 amino acids. CDR1 and CDR2 (germline): SGHTA, FQGNSA. CDR3 DNA sequence: TGTGCCAGCAGCCCTTTGCCGGCGGGGACCGGGGAGCTGTTTTTT. Translated: CASSPLPAGTGELFF. Looking up the rest from reference TRBV7-2 and TRBJ2-2 gives the full variable domain: GAGVSQSPSNKVTEKGKDVELRCDPISGHTALYWYRQSLGQGLEFLIYFQGNSAPDKSGLPSDRFSAERTGGSVSTLTIQRTQQEDSAVYLCASSPLPAGTGELFFGEGSRLTVL.

The chain links TRBV4-1 to TRBJ2-1; D gene ambiguous. Germline lookup yields CDR1 MGHRA and CDR2 YSYEKL. The CDR3 runs 15 residues. Trimming removed 2 bases at V and 0 bases at J, with 8 bases between. The CDR3 coding sequence is TGCGCCAGCAGCCAAAGACTCAGCTCCTACAATGAGCAGTTCTTC. The encoded protein is CASSQRLSSYNEQFF.

A word on this clone: Other DNA sequences in the sample encode the same CDR3. This chain uses TRBV5-1 with TRBJ1-5, with a possible D match to TRBD1 (6 bases). V lost 4 bases, J lost 0 bases, and 11 bases lay in between. The CDR3 has 15 residues. Germline V gives CDR1 SGHRS, CDR2 YFSETQ. In DNA form, the CDR3 reads TGCGCCAGCAGCCCCGGACAGAATAGCAATCAGCCCCAGCATTTT. As protein: CASSPGQNSNQPQHF.